The 5 T cell receptor beta chains below all came from one sample that was sequenced in a study of shared clonotypes between healthy human individuals. Data came from immunoSEQ multiplex PCR; TCRdb stores just in-frame clones and leaves some out. The repertoire includes hundreds of thousands of clones, roughly 80% of them detected once, and about 12% sits in the top ten. What was sequenced was PBMCs. The receptors were sampled from a woman in her thirties or forties in good health. Some clones in this sample may be carry-over from other donors' samples.

V is TRBV7-2 and J is TRBJ2-3; the D gene could be TRBD1 or TRBD2 (6 bases each). There are 14 residues in the CDR3. Germline V CDR1 and CDR2: SGHTA, FQGNSA. With 4 bases removed from V and 4 bases from J, the gap between germline ends came to 12 bases. The CDR3 DNA reads TGTGCCAGCAGCTGGGGGGCAACTGCAGATACGCAGTATTTT. Its translation is CASSWGATADTQYF.

The chain links TRBV6-1 to TRBJ1-3; no clear D. Germline CDR1 is MNHNS and CDR2 is SASEGT. The CDR3 is made up of 16 amino acids. Trimming cost V 1 base and J 0 bases, with 10 bases left between them. CDR3 sequence (DNA): TGTGCCAGCAGTGAAGACGGACCGATCTCTGGAAACACCATATATTTT. This translates into CASSEDGPISGNTIYF.

This clone was seen just once. This sequence joins TRBV7-2 and TRBJ1-2; possible D gene TRBD1, 5 bases. CDR3 length: 13 amino acids. Trimming took off 3 bases at V and 3 bases at J, with 8 bases between the two ends. The germline CDR1 and CDR2 sequences are SGHTA and FQGNSA. The CDR3 DNA follows: TGTGCCAGCAGCTTCGGGGGTCACTATGGCTACACCTTC. Protein product: CASSFGGHYGYTF.

The chain uses TRBV6-1 and TRBJ1-5; 7 bases are shared with TRBD1. The V gene's germline CDR1 is MNHNS and CDR2 SASEGT. Losses at the gene ends were 6 bases for V and 5 bases for J; bases not matched to a gene: 10. The CDR3 extends over 15 amino acids. In DNA, the CDR3 is TGTGCCAGCAGACAGGGGAGGGGGCATTATCAGCCCCAGCATTTT. This translates into CASRQGRGHYQPQHF.

This clone was found a few times. V is TRBV10-3 and J is TRBJ1-2; TRBD1 agrees at 9 bases. After removal of 10 bases from V and 8 bases from J, the junction contained 11 bases not matched to a gene. The CDR3 consists of 13 residues. From germline, CDR1 is ENHRY and CDR2 SYGVKD. This chain's CDR3 is CATNPGQGSGYTF. For the CDR3, the DNA is TGTGCCACCAACCCGGGACAGGGAAGCGGCTACACCTTC.